These 31 T cell receptor beta chains share one sample of origin, sequenced in a study of Ad26.COV2.S vaccination and SARS-CoV-2 variants. Profiled with immunoSEQ multiplex PCR; TCRdb holds only in-frame clones, not every one. The table has about 680,000 clones, around 92% seen once. Noted treatment: 15 to 20 received Ad26.COV2.S at low or high dose, single or two shots; roughly 5 received placebo; per-sample allocation not given. Samples analyzed were those drawn on day 63 after the first vaccine or placebo injection. Source: peripheral blood, taken in a trial of Ad26.COV2.S vaccine versus placebo. These receptor sequences come from a person aged 18-60 years who received the Ad26.COV2.S COVID-19 vaccine or a placebo.

This clone has a handful of counts. This chain links TRBV6-5 with TRBJ2-7; 12 bases map to TRBD2. Germline loops: CDR1 MNHEY, CDR2 SVGAGI. The CDR3 spans 15 residues. The J segment lost 6 bases and the V segment lost 5 bases, leaving 8 bases of the junction unmatched. The CDR3 sequence is CASSRLAGGPREQYF. In nucleotides, the CDR3 is TGTGCCAGCAGTCGGCTAGCGGGGGGGCCCCGCGAGCAGTACTTC.

V usage is TRBV10-3 and J usage is TRBJ2-7, with D perhaps TRBD1 or TRBD2 (5 bases each). The CDR3 is 12 amino acids. The germline V and J ends were trimmed by 4 bases and 5 bases, with 9 bases remaining between them. From germline, CDR1 is ENHRY and CDR2 SYGVKD. The CDR3 spells CAISGRGDEQYF. The DNA for the CDR3 is TGTGCCATCAGTGGCCGAGGGGACGAGCAGTACTTC.

The V and J genes are TRBV29-1 and TRBJ2-5; TRBD1 agrees at 9 bases. This CDR3 is 14 amino acids long. The germline V gene has CDR1 SQVTM and CDR2 ANQGSEA. J lost 8 bases, V lost 4 bases, and 11 bases had no gene match. This chain's CDR3 is CSVVTGTGTQTQYF. The DNA for the CDR3 is TGCAGCGTTGTTACCGGGACAGGGACACAAACCCAGTACTTC.

The chain carries TRBV25-1 and TRBJ1-2, with 7 bases identical to TRBD1. Trimming took 4 bases from V and 6 from J; bases not matched to a gene: 5. The CDR3 is made up of 13 amino acids. Germline V CDR1 and CDR2: MGHDK, SYGVNS. The CDR3 DNA is TGTGCCAGCAGTGTAACAGGGGCGGATGGCTACACCTTC. It codes for CASSVTGADGYTF.

The CDR3 DNA follows: TGTGCCAGCAGCTTAGGCCCCCGGGGGGCCGGCTACAATGAGCAGTTCTTC. It specifies CASSLGPRGAGYNEQFF. V gene TRBV7-2 combines with J gene TRBJ2-1, with D possibly being TRBD2 (7 bases). This CDR3 is 17 amino acids long. The germline V and J ends were trimmed by 1 base and 3 bases, with 16 bases remaining between them. The germline gives CDR1 SGHTA, CDR2 FQGNSA.

This sequence joins TRBV30 and TRBJ1-4, with a tentative D call TRBD1 (6 bases). Germline lookup yields CDR1 GTSNPN and CDR2 SVGIG (reference sequence). V lost 5 bases, J lost 4 bases, and 11 bases lay in between. This CDR3 contains 13 residues. The CDR3 coding sequence is TGTGCCTGGGGGGGGCCGAGTAATGAAAAACTGTTTTTT. It encodes CAWGGPSNEKLFF.

J is TRBJ1-5 and V is TRBV24-1; TRBD1 aligns across 7 bases. The CDR3 runs 16 residues. Trimming took 3 bases from V and 3 from J; bases not matched to a gene: 7. Germline V gene sequence: CDR1 KGHDR, CDR2 SFDVKD. The CDR3 loop is CATSDTHRGPNQPQHF. The CDR3 nucleotides are TGTGCCACCAGTGATACGCACAGGGGTCCCAATCAGCCCCAGCATTTT.

The chain is built from TRBV7-2 and TRBJ2-7, with D possibly matching TRBD1 (6 bases). With 3 bases removed from V and 5 bases from J, the gap between germline ends came to 17 bases. The CDR3 has 15 amino acids. CDR1 and CDR2 from the germline V gene are SGHTA and FQGNSA. CDR3 protein: CASSFTGTTINEQYF. The DNA for the CDR3 is TGTGCCAGCAGCTTTACCGGGACAACGATTAACGAGCAGTACTTC.

V is TRBV5-1 and J is TRBJ1-4; 8 bases fit TRBD1. Germline V gives CDR1 SGHRS, CDR2 YFSETQ. With V trimmed by 4 bases and J by 4 bases, 3 bases remained unmatched. The CDR3 has 14 amino acids. The CDR3 region has the DNA TGCGCCAGCAGCCGGACAGGGTTTAATGAAAAACTGTTTTTT. This gives the protein CASSRTGFNEKLFF.

The CDR3 region is CASSSLPGQGGDTQYF. CDR3 DNA sequence: TGTGCCAGCAGCTCCCTACCGGGACAGGGAGGTGATACGCAGTATTTT. The rearrangement joins TRBV11-2 to TRBJ2-3, with 9 bases matching TRBD1. This CDR3 has 16 amino acids. V trimming: 4 bases; J trimming: 6 bases; junction bases outside the gene matches: 11. Germline V gene lookup returns CDR1 SGHAT and CDR2 FQNNGV.

This clone was detected ten times or more. The chain combines TRBV18 with TRBJ1-3; 9 positions agree with TRBD1. V shed 6 bases, J shed 0 bases, and the junction held 9 bases outside the gene matches. CDR1 is KGHSH, CDR2 LQKENI, per germline. The CDR3 is 17 residues long. The CDR3 reads CASSPSGTGYSGNTIYF. CDR3 DNA: TGTGCCAGCTCTCCCTCTGGGACAGGGTACTCTGGAAACACCATATATTTT.

The chain has TRBV2 and TRBJ2-1; 10 bases line up with TRBD2. The germline gives CDR1 SNHLY, CDR2 FYNNEI. J was trimmed by 6 bases and V by 8 bases; bases with no gene match: 7. The CDR3 covers 14 residues. The CDR3: CASRQSGGGNEQFF. CDR3 coding DNA: TGTGCCAGCCGTCAAAGCGGGGGGGGCAATGAGCAGTTCTTC. Combining the CDR3 with reference TRBV2 and TRBJ2-1 gives the whole variable domain EPEVTQTPSHQVTQMGQEVILRCVPISNHLYFYWYRQILGQKVEFLVSFYNNEISEKSEIFDDQFSVERPDGSNFTLKIRSTKLEDSAMYFCASRQSGGGNEQFFGPGTRLTVL.

The rearrangement links TRBV13 to TRBJ2-3; 14 positions match TRBD2. The trim removed 6 bases at V and 1 base at J, leaving 9 bases unmatched. Germline V lookup: CDR1 PRHDT, CDR2 FYEKMQ (reference sequence). CDR3 length: 18 residues. The CDR3 region is CASSLSGLAGVRTDTQYF. As DNA, the CDR3 is TGTGCCAGCAGTTTGTCGGGACTAGCGGGGGTACGCACAGATACGCAGTATTTT.

V and J are TRBV27 and TRBJ2-2, with a tentative D call TRBD1 (5 bases). Trimming took off 5 bases at V and 6 bases at J, with 13 bases between the two ends. Germline V lookup: CDR1 MNHEY, CDR2 SMNVEV (reference sequence). The CDR3 has 14 residues. CDR3 region: CASSPIGAAGELFF. CDR3 nucleotide sequence: TGTGCCAGCAGTCCCATTGGGGCCGCCGGGGAGCTGTTTTTT.

This sequence joins TRBV5-1 and TRBJ1-6; a possible D gene is TRBD1 (6 bases). Trimming shortened V by 7 bases and J by 7 bases, and 12 bases separated the two germline ends. There are 13 residues in the CDR3. Germline-derived CDR1 and CDR2 are SGHRS and YFSETQ. The CDR3 DNA follows: TGCGCCAGCCGGACAGACAGGAATTCACCCCTCCACTTT. This sequence encodes CASRTDRNSPLHF.

This clone was recorded once. Written as DNA, the CDR3 is TGTGCCAGTAGTAAGCAGGGTTGGGGGGGTATACGCAATGAGCAGTTCTTC. Translated, it gives CASSKQGWGGIRNEQFF. The chain links TRBV19 to TRBJ2-1; 7 bases line up with TRBD2. This CDR3 is built from 17 residues. Germline CDR1 reads LNHDA; CDR2 reads SQIVND (reference sequence). V lost 4 bases, J lost 6 bases, and 15 bases stayed unmatched.

The V gene is TRBV15, the J gene TRBJ1-5; 9 bases map to TRBD1. The J segment lost 9 bases and the V segment lost 4 bases, leaving 10 bases of the junction unmatched. The CDR3 runs to 15 residues. Germline-derived CDR1 and CDR2 are LNHNV and YYDKDF (reference sequence). CDR3 in DNA: TGTGCCACCAGCACAGGACAGGGGCGAGGCCGGCCCCAGCATTTT. This gives the protein CATSTGQGRGRPQHF.

The genes are TRBV29-1 and TRBJ2-1; D perhaps matches TRBD1 (6 bases). V was cut by 7 bases and J by 9 bases, with 16 bases left in between. Germline CDR1 reads SQVTM; CDR2 reads ANQGSEA. The CDR3 totals 12 residues. CDR3 in DNA: TGCAGCGCGTCCCAGGGGATCACTGAGCAGTTCTTC. As protein: CSASQGITEQFF.

The rearrangement joins TRBV6-5 to TRBJ2-3; 9 bases agree with TRBD1. The CDR3 totals 15 residues. Losses at the gene ends were 7 bases for V and 3 bases for J; bases not matched to a gene: 8. Looked up from germline, CDR1 is MNHEY and CDR2 is SVGAGI. DNA of the CDR3: TGTGCCAGCACCCGGACAGGGGAGGTTACAGATACGCAGTATTTT. Amino acid sequence: CASTRTGEVTDTQYF.

The chain combines TRBV5-3 with TRBJ2-3; perhaps D is TRBD1 or TRBD2 (6 bases each). TRBV5-3 is an ORF; its function is uncertain. This CDR3 is built from 16 residues. V gave up 2 bases and J gave up 3 bases, with 16 bases separating them. DNA for the CDR3: TGTGCCAGAAGCTTAACAGGGCGGAGGGTGACAGATACGCAGTATTTT. This sequence encodes CARSLTGRRVTDTQYF.

The chain has TRBV10-3 and TRBJ2-7; D is perhaps TRBD2 (5 bases). Germline loops: CDR1 ENHRY, CDR2 SYGVKD. Trimming removed 1 base from V and 0 bases from J, with 7 bases in between. CDR3 length: 14 residues. The CDR3 region is CAISEFEGSYEQYF. CDR3 sequence (DNA): TGTGCCATCAGTGAGTTCGAGGGCTCCTACGAGCAGTACTTC.

The rearrangement joins TRBV27 to TRBJ2-5, with D perhaps being TRBD1 or TRBD2 (5 bases each). CDR3 length equals 13 residues. Deletions cut 4 bases from V and 5 bases from J, with 11 bases between. CDR1 and CDR2 (germline): MNHEY, SMNVEV (reference sequence). CDR3 DNA sequence: TGTGCCAGCAGTTACGCAGGGAGCGAGACCCAGTACTTC. As protein: CASSYAGSETQYF.

The V and J genes are TRBV11-2 and TRBJ2-1; D not resolved. V was trimmed by 2 bases and J by 8 bases, leaving 16 bases between them. The CDR3 covers 15 residues. Per the germline V gene, CDR1 is SGHAT and CDR2 is FQNNGV. CDR3 in amino acids: CASSLSSIRVDEQFF. CDR3 DNA sequence: TGTGCCAGCAGCTTATCCTCAATAAGGGTCGATGAGCAGTTCTTC.

This clone was seen once. The chain is built from TRBV30 and TRBJ1-5, with D hard to call. Germline CDR1 GTSNPN, CDR2 SVGIG (reference sequence). CDR3 length equals 12 residues. V lost 1 base and J 3 bases, leaving 4 bases between the germline ends. As DNA, the CDR3 is TGTGCCTGGAGTGGGGTCAATCAGCCCCAGCATTTT. Protein sequence: CAWSGVNQPQHF.

The chain combines TRBV12-3 or TRBV12-4 with TRBJ2-1; unclear D gene. Deletions cut 8 bases from V and 10 bases from J, with 15 bases between. The CDR3 has 12 residues. The CDR3 DNA sequence: TGTGCCAGCCAGGACCGACGGGTGGAGCAGTTCTTC. Translated, it gives CASQDRRVEQFF.

V and J are TRBV6-6 and TRBJ1-1, with a possible D match to TRBD1 (5 bases). The CDR3 spans 14 residues. Trimming removed 6 bases at V and 7 bases at J, with 18 bases between. Germline loops: CDR1 MNHNY, CDR2 SVGAGI (reference sequence). The DNA of the CDR3 is TGTGCCAGCAGCTCCGGGACGAGGAATTTTGAAGCTTTCTTT. It is translated as CASSSGTRNFEAFF.

The V and J genes are TRBV3-1 (or the pseudogene TRBV3-2) and TRBJ2-7, with 9 bases fitting TRBD1. The CDR3 sequence is 15 residues long. The trim removed 2 bases at V and 5 bases at J, leaving 7 bases unmatched. CDR1 and CDR2 (germline): LGHDT, YNNKEL (reference sequence). CDR3 residues: CASSQIPGQGNEQYF. CDR3 nucleotide sequence: TGTGCCAGCAGCCAAATACCGGGACAGGGCAACGAGCAGTACTTC.

This sequence joins TRBV5-1 and TRBJ2-7; TRBD2 matches 8 bases. Trimming removed 4 bases from V and 2 bases from J; junction bases left unmatched: 11. This CDR3 comprises 16 residues. Germline V gene sequence: CDR1 SGHRS, CDR2 YFSETQ. The CDR3 bases are TGCGCCAGCAGCGTAGGCACTAGCGGCGCCACCTACGAGCAGTACTTC. Translating gives CASSVGTSGATYEQYF.

V gene TRBV10-2 combines with J gene TRBJ2-6; no definite D call. Germline loops: CDR1 WSHSY, CDR2 SAAADI. CDR3 length: 13 residues. Trimming stripped 7 bases from V and 2 bases from J, with 6 bases between. The CDR3 DNA follows: TGCGCCAGCACAATAGCTGGGGCCAACGTCCTGACTTTC. It translates to CASTIAGANVLTF.

Concerning this clone: Other DNA sequences in this specimen translate into the identical CDR3. The chain joins TRBV19 to TRBJ2-3; 10 bases agree with TRBD1. CDR1 and CDR2 (germline): LNHDA, SQIVND (reference sequence). The CDR3 extends over 14 amino acids. V shed 3 bases, J shed 5 bases, and the junction held 2 bases outside the gene matches. CDR3 amino acids: CASSMDRGRDTQYF. The CDR3 nucleotides read TGTGCCAGTAGTATGGACAGGGGGAGAGATACGCAGTATTTT.

A single count supports this clone. The rearrangement joins TRBV5-6 to TRBJ2-3, with 7 bases identical to TRBD2. V was pared by 4 bases and J by 4 bases, with 12 bases of the junction left unmatched. Germline V gene data show CDR1 as SGHDT and CDR2 as YYEEEE. The CDR3 has 16 amino acids. Here the CDR3 reads CASSLPRTGGPDTQYF. The CDR3 DNA reads TGTGCCAGCAGCCTCCCCAGGACGGGAGGACCAGATACGCAGTATTTT.